The source of this TCR beta chain is a study of CD8 T cells in ankylosing spondylitis (TCRdb year 2017). Regarding the study in general: The study set out to find disease-linked TCR variants by profiling T cell receptor beta repertoires in ankylosing spondylitis patients and healthy donors. In total, the full study cohort was made up of 100 to 140 healthy donors and approximately 27 ankylosing spondylitis patients. Peripheral blood samples were taken, and synovial fluid was additionally collected from ankylosing spondylitis patients. Study-wide conclusions, independent of this receptor: Some TCR beta motif variants had previously been reported in synovial fluid and blood of reactive arthritis patients, which suggested common disease-initiation mechanisms. Blood from ankylosing spondylitis patients appeared to be characterized by a TCR beta motif made up of several highly homologous amino acid variants. The disease-linked clones were reported as significantly enriched in matched synovial fluid samples from ankylosing spondylitis patients. The disease-linked clones had a CD8+ phenotype and were found at relatively low frequencies in peripheral blood.

TCRdb lists the instrument as Illumina HiSeq 2500. Quantitative 5'-RACE with molecular barcodes was the method used to prepare the TCR beta libraries. In the paper's pipeline: A new computational method based on a probabilistic model of VDJ rearrangement was used to identify disease-linked TCR variants. The public reads were reanalyzed by TCRdb: fastp trimming at Q25, MiXCR alignment, in-frame beta chains only. Rows with a matching CDR3 protein are joined into one entry that keeps the most common DNA and genes. What appears here as the V and J calls and clone size reflects TCRdb's work, not the paper's. Recorded for this sample are 200,000 to 250,000 distinct CDR3 sequences; about 18% of them occurred a single time. The ten most abundant clones make up about two fifths of the sample. V loses 0 bases of germline sequence and J loses 3 bases, and the interval between the two ends is 11 bases. The CDR3, from cysteine to phenylalanine, totals 16 residues. Only the CDR3 portion is preserved as DNA: 48 bases, with reading frame beginning at the first base. As encoded in the germline V gene, CDR1 is LGHNA while CDR2 is YSLEER.

To note about this clonotype: Its specific antigen is unknown. It has no much larger one-base neighbor in the sample; base qualities were not kept.

This sequence uses TRBV4-3 and TRBJ2-2, and perhaps TRBD2 as D gene, on 5 matching bases. The specimen was blood, either unsorted or a sorted T cell fraction (not recorded which). This TCR came from a male donor with ankylosing spondylitis. The DNA sequence is TGCGCCAGCAGCCAAGATAGAGGGTCCTACACCGGGGAGCTGTTTTTT. Protein translation: CASSQDRGSYTGELFF.